A single sample is the source of the 16 T cell receptor beta chains below, sequenced in a study of graft-versus-host responses after intestinal transplantation. The repertoire was sequenced with immunoSEQ multiplex PCR; TCRdb's copy has only in-frame clones and lacks some. The sample records approximately 86,000 clones, about nine tenths being singletons. Their antigens remain unidentified. The sample was unstimulated CD4+ T cells sorted from spleen or lymph node cells, taken before intestinal transplant. The receptors here all came from a human donor who received an intestinal transplant.

The V and J genes are TRBV21-1 and TRBJ2-5; TRBD2, the table's D call, was not compared with the DNA. TRBV21-1 has pseudogene status. The CDR3 has 15 amino acids. Here the CDR3 reads CASSKGLALQETQYF. CDR3 nucleotides: TGTGCCAGCAGCAAAGGGCTAGCGCTGCAAGAGACCCAGTACTTC.

This rearrangement joins TRBV9 to TRBJ1-2; 7 bases are a match to TRBD1. V gave up 0 bases and J gave up 8 bases; unmatched junction bases: 7. CDR1 is SGDLS and CDR2 is YYNGEE in the germline V gene. CDR3 length equals 14 residues. The CDR3 here is CASSVGGGWRGYTF. The DNA of the CDR3 is TGTGCCAGCAGCGTAGGAGGGGGCTGGAGAGGCTACACCTTC.

The chain links TRBV7-9 to TRBJ1-2; D gene unclear. The CDR3 covers 16 residues. The V gene lost 6 bases and the J gene lost 4 bases, with 21 bases spanning the gap. Germline CDR1 SEHNR, CDR2 FQNEAQ (reference sequence). The CDR3 protein is CASSYYSQAGPYGYTF. The CDR3, as DNA: TGTGCCAGCAGTTATTACTCCCAGGCAGGCCCCTATGGCTACACCTTC.

The rearrangement joins TRBV6-1 to TRBJ1-1; D not resolved. Trimming took off 11 bases at V and 0 bases at J, with 13 bases between the two ends. Germline CDR1 and CDR2: MNHNS and SASEGT. CDR3 length equals 13 residues. The CDR3 DNA follows: TGTGCCGCCAGCGGGAAAGTGAACACTGAAGCTTTCTTT. This translates into CAASGKVNTEAFF.

The chain employs TRBV1 and TRBJ2-2; TRBD2, the D gene given by the table, was not confirmed from the DNA. TRBV1 corresponds to a pseudogene. The CDR3 spans 20 residues. The CDR3 here is CTSSQRGLPGPYANTGELFF. Written as DNA, the CDR3 is TGCACCAGCAGCCAACGGGGACTGCCGGGCCCTTACGCGAACACCGGGGAGCTGTTTTTT.

The rearrangement joins TRBV7-8 to TRBJ2-7; 10 bases match TRBD2. Germline CDR1 SGHVS, CDR2 FQNEAQ. This CDR3 is 14 amino acids long. Trimming at V came to 4 bases and at J to 2 bases, leaving 2 bases not matched to a gene. As DNA, the CDR3 is TGTGCCAGCAGCTCACTAGCGGGGCCCTACGAGCAGTACTTC. Its translation is CASSSLAGPYEQYF.

This clone appeared once. This chain connects TRBV9 to TRBJ1-3; a weak D match, TRBD1 (6 bases). Trimming left V 0 bases short and J 3 bases short, with 13 bases between. Germline values: CDR1 SGDLS, CDR2 YYNGEE. This CDR3 spans 16 amino acids. The CDR3 loop reads CASSVGGGASGNTIYF. DNA of the CDR3: TGTGCCAGCAGCGTAGGTGGGGGGGCTAGTGGAAACACCATATATTTT.

This clone was observed once. The chain carries TRBV2 and TRBJ2-2; no reliable D call. The V end was cut by 4 bases, the J end by 5 bases, with 8 bases between. Germline lookup yields CDR1 SNHLY and CDR2 FYNNEI. This CDR3 is built from 13 residues. CDR3: CASSVTGTGELFF. CDR3 nucleotides: TGTGCCAGCAGTGTGACCGGGACCGGGGAGCTGTTTTTT.

The chain carries TRBV11-3 and TRBJ1-2; possibly TRBD1 for D (6 bases). The germline CDR1 and CDR2 sequences are SGHNT and YENEEA. Trimming took 5 bases from V and 2 from J, leaving 15 bases between them. The CDR3 length is 15 residues. In nucleotides, the CDR3 is TGTGCCAGCAGCCCGAGAGGACAGTTCAACTATGGCTACACCTTC. It is translated as CASSPRGQFNYGYTF.

The chain recombines TRBV9 with TRBJ2-6, with 8 bases lining up with TRBD2. Germline V gene lookup returns CDR1 SGDLS and CDR2 YYNGEE. This CDR3 is built from 16 residues. J gave up 4 bases and V 5 bases, and 8 bases lay outside the gene matches. The CDR3 DNA sequence: TGTGCCAGCAGTCAAGCGGGGGCAAGGGGGGCCAACGTCCTGACTTTC. Translated, it gives CASSQAGARGANVLTF.

The chain couples TRBV6-5 to TRBJ2-1, with TRBD1 matching 9 bases. CDR3 length: 14 amino acids. V was clipped by 5 bases and J by 8 bases; unmatched bases: 7. Germline-derived CDR1 and CDR2 are MNHEY and SVGAGI. CDR3 amino acids: CASSRMGQGYEQFF. The CDR3 DNA follows: TGTGCCAGCAGTCGCATGGGACAGGGCTATGAGCAGTTCTTC.

The chain carries TRBV7-2 and TRBJ2-2; tentative D call: TRBD1 (5 bases). V was cut by 5 bases and J by 5 bases, with 15 bases left in between. Looked up from germline, CDR1 is SGHTA and CDR2 is FQGNSA. The CDR3 is 15 amino acids. The CDR3 reads CASSGRQGRTGELFF. CDR3 sequence (DNA): TGTGCCAGCAGCGGTCGGCAGGGAAGGACCGGGGAGCTGTTTTTT.

The chain recombines TRBV18 with TRBJ1-2; 7 bases line up with TRBD1. The junction had 0 bases not matched to a gene; V was cut back by 2 bases and J by 6 bases. The CDR3 totals 12 residues. CDR1 is KGHSH and CDR2 is LQKENI in the germline V gene. The CDR3 DNA reads as TGTGCCAGCTCACCAGACAGGGATGGCTACACCTTC. Its translation: CASSPDRDGYTF. Together with reference TRBV18 and TRBJ1-2, the CDR3 gives the full variable domain: NAGVMQNPRHLVRRRGQEARLRCSPMKGHSHVYWYRQLPEEGLKFMVYLQKENIIDESGMPKERFSAEFPKEGPSILRIQQVVRGDSAAYFCASSPDRDGYTFGSGTRLTVV.

The V gene is TRBV5-6, the J gene TRBJ2-6; 8 nucleotides align to TRBD1. Per the germline V gene, CDR1 is SGHDT and CDR2 is YYEEEE. The V gene end was trimmed by 10 bases and the J gene end by 2 bases; junction bases not matched to a gene: 5. The CDR3 spans 14 residues. The CDR3 spells CASRGRTGANVLTF. The CDR3 DNA sequence: TGTGCCTCCAGGGGGCGAACTGGGGCCAACGTCCTGACTTTC.

The gene calls are TRBV5-1 and TRBJ1-5; 9 bases are shared with TRBD1. The CDR3 contains 14 residues. J gave up 7 bases and V 4 bases, and 6 bases lay outside the gene matches. Germline lookup yields CDR1 SGHRS and CDR2 YFSETQ. CDR3 amino acids: CASSTGDRDQPQHF. The CDR3 DNA reads TGCGCCAGCAGCACGGGGGACAGGGACCAGCCCCAGCATTTT. Based on the CDR3 plus reference TRBV5-1 and TRBJ1-5, the full variable domain is KAGVTQTPRYLIKTRGQQVTLSCSPISGHRSVSWYQQTPGQGLQFLFEYFSETQRNKGNFPGRFSGRQFSNSRSEMNVSTLELGDSALYLCASSTGDRDQPQHFGDGTRLSIL.

The V call is TRBV29-1, the J call TRBJ1-2; 9 bases fit TRBD1. Unmatched junction bases numbered 3, after V lost 6 bases and J lost 1 base. The V gene's germline CDR1 is SQVTM and CDR2 ANQGSEA. CDR3 length equals 13 residues. CDR3 nucleotide sequence: TGCAGCGTGGGGGACAGGGTTAACTATGGCTACACCTTC. This encodes CSVGDRVNYGYTF.